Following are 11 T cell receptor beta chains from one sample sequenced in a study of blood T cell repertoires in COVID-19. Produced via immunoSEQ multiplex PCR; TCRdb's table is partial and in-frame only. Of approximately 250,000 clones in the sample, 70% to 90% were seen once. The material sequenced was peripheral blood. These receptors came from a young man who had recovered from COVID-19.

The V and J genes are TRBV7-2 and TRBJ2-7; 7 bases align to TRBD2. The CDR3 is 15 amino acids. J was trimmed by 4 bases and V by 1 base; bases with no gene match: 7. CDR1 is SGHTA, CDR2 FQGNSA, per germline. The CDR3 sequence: CASSLGPGLQYEQYF. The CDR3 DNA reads TGTGCCAGCAGCTTAGGGCCGGGACTACAATACGAGCAGTACTTC.

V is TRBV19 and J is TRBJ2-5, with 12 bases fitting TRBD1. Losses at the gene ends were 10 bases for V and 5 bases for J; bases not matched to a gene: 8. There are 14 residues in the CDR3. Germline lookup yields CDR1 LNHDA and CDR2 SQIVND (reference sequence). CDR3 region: CATSAGTGGETQYF. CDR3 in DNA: TGTGCCACCTCCGCCGGGACAGGGGGCGAGACCCAGTACTTC.

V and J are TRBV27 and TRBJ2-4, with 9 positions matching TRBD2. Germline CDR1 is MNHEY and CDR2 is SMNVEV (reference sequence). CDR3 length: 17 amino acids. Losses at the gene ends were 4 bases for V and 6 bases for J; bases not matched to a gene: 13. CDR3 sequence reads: CASSSSPLLAGRNIQYF. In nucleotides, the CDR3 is TGTGCCAGCAGTTCGTCCCCTCTCCTAGCGGGAAGAAACATTCAGTACTTC.

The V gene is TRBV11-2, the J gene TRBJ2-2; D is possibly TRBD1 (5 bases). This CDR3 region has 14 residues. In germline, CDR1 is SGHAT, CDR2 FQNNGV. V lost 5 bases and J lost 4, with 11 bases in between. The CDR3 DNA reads TGTGCCAGCAGCCTTAGGCAGGGCACCGGGGAGCTGTTTTTT. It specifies CASSLRQGTGELFF.

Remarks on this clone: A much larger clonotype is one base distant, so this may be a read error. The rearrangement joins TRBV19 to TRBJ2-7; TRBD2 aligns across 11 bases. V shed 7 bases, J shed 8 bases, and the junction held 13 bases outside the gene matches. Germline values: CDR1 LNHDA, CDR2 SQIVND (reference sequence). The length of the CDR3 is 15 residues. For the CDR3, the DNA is TGTGCCAGTAATATCTCCCCGGGACTAGCGGAGAAGCAGTACTTC. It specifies CASNISPGLAEKQYF.

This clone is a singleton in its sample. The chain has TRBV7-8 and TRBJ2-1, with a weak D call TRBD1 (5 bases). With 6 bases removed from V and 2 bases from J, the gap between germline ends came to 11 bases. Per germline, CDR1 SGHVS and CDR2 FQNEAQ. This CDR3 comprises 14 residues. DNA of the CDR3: TGTGCCAGCAGGCCAGGGTTAACCTACAATGAGCAGTTCTTC. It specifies CASRPGLTYNEQFF.

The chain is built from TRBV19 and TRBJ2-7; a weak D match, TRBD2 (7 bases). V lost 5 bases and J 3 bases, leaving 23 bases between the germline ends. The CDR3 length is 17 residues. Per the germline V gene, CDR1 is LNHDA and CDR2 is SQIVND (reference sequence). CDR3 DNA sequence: TGTGCCAGTAGTCCCTGGGGGGGCCTCATCGCCTACTACGAGCAGTACTTC. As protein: CASSPWGGLIAYYEQYF.

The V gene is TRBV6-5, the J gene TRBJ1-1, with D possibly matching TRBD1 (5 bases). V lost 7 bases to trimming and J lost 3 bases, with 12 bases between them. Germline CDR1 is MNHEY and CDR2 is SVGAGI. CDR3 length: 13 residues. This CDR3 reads CASNQDTYTEAFF. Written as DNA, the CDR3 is TGTGCCAGCAACCAGGACACTTACACTGAAGCTTTCTTT.

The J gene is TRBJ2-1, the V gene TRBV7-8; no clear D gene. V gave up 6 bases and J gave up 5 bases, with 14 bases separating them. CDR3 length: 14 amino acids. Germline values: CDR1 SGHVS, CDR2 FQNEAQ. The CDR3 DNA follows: TGTGCCAGCAGGATCGGAACAGCTCACAATGAGCAGTTCTTC. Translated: CASRIGTAHNEQFF.

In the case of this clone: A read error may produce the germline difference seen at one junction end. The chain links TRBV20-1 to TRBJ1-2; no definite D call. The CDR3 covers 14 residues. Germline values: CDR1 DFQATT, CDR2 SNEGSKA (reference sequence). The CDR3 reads CSASPHAGDTQGGF. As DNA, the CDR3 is TGCAGTGCTAGTCCTCACGCAGGCGACACTCAAGGAGGTTTC.

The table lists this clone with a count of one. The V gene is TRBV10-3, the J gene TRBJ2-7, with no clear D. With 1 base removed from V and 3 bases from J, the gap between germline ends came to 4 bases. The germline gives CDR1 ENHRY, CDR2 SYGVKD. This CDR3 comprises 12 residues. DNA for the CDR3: TGTGCCATCAGTGAGTACAGCTACGAGCAGTACTTC. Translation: CAISEYSYEQYF.